These 10 T cell receptor beta chains were all obtained from the same sample, sequenced in a study of graft-versus-host responses after intestinal transplantation. TCRdb's copy holds only in-frame clones and misses some; the assay was immunoSEQ multiplex PCR. The repertoire has 25,000 to 30,000 clones, over 80% of them found once; the top ten carry 0.7%. Their antigens are not known. This specimen consisted of unstimulated CD4+ T cells sorted from spleen or lymph node cells, obtained before intestinal transplant. The receptors derive from a human donor who received an intestinal transplant.

This clone was seen once. The rearrangement joins TRBV28 to TRBJ1-6; 7 bases fit TRBD1. Losses at the gene ends were 4 bases for V and 8 bases for J; bases not matched to a gene: 8. Germline CDR1 MDHEN, CDR2 SYDVKM. CDR3 length equals 15 residues. CDR3 residues: CASSSPTQGDSPLHF. The DNA of the CDR3 is TGTGCCAGCAGTTCACCCACGCAGGGGGATTCACCCCTCCACTTT.

The rearrangement joins TRBV7-3 to TRBJ2-1, with unresolved D. This CDR3 spans 13 amino acids. The V gene lost 3 bases and the J gene lost 2 bases, with 5 bases spanning the gap. CDR1 is SGHTA, CDR2 FQGTGA, per germline. The CDR3 nucleotides are TGTGCCAGCAGCTTTGACGCCTACAATGAGCAGTTCTTC. Amino acid sequence: CASSFDAYNEQFF.

This clone was recorded once. This chain joins TRBV11-2 and TRBJ1-1; D not certain. The germline CDR1 and CDR2 sequences are SGHAT and FQNNGV. The V gene lost 6 bases and the J gene lost 2 bases, with 4 bases spanning the gap. CDR3 size: 11 residues. The CDR3 spells CASSVNTEAFF. The CDR3 region has the DNA TGTGCCAGCAGTGTTAACACTGAAGCTTTCTTT.

This chain uses TRBV6-4 with TRBJ1-1, with D uncertain. Germline values: CDR1 MRHNA, CDR2 SNTAGT. The CDR3 covers 13 residues. V was shortened by 6 bases and J by 0 bases, with 8 bases between the two germline ends. CDR3 bases: TGTGCCAGCAGGCATTCAATGAACACTGAAGCTTTCTTT. Translation: CASRHSMNTEAFF.

This chain uses TRBV30 with TRBJ1-2, with 7 nucleotides matching TRBD1. The V gene's germline CDR1 is GTSNPN and CDR2 SVGIG (reference sequence). Trimming cost V 7 bases and J 5 bases; bases outside gene matches: 10. This CDR3 is built from 13 residues. CDR3 loop: CASSVGQTYGYTF. The CDR3 DNA reads TGTGCCTCTTCAGTGGGACAGACTTATGGCTACACCTTC.

The J gene is TRBJ1-5, the V gene TRBV6-5; D not resolved. Germline values: CDR1 MNHEY, CDR2 SVGAGI. V was clipped by 4 bases and J by 4 bases, with 11 bases between them. The CDR3 is 14 amino acids. CDR3 loop: CASSSRPGNQPQHF. CDR3 DNA: TGTGCCAGCAGTTCGAGGCCAGGTAATCAGCCCCAGCATTTT.

This rearrangement joins TRBV15 to TRBJ1-1; TRBD1 matches at 7 bases. The length of the CDR3 is 14 residues. Trimming removed 7 bases from V and 0 bases from J; junction bases left unmatched: 5. Germline CDR1 LNHNV, CDR2 YYDKDF (reference sequence). CDR3 loop: CATKKGQVNTEAFF. In DNA, the CDR3 is TGTGCCACCAAGAAAGGACAGGTGAACACTGAAGCTTTCTTT.

Concerning this clone itself: The junction departs from the called germline gene at one end, perhaps through a read error. This sequence joins TRBV7-7 and TRBJ2-5, with TRBD1 matching 10 bases. This CDR3 is built from 15 residues. Looked up from germline, CDR1 is SSHAT and CDR2 is FNYEAQ (reference sequence). Here the CDR3 reads CASSLGQGVTETQYF. The CDR3 DNA sequence: TGTGCTAGCAGCTTAGGACAGGGGGTCACGGAGACCCAGTACTTC.

V is TRBV7-9 and J is TRBJ2-7, with D possibly matching TRBD1 (6 bases). Trimming removed 2 bases from V and 7 bases from J, with 18 bases in between. This CDR3 is 15 amino acids long. CDR1 is SEHNR, CDR2 FQNEAQ, per germline (reference sequence). The CDR3 DNA reads TGTGCCAGCAGCTTACTGGCAGGGGACCTGGAGGAGCAGTACTTC. The encoded protein is CASSLLAGDLEEQYF.

This clone occurred a few times. The chain combines TRBV6-6 with TRBJ1-4; 9 bases fit TRBD1. Germline V gene lookup returns CDR1 MNHNY and CDR2 SVGAGI (reference sequence). The CDR3 spans 14 residues. V was clipped by 5 bases and J by 7 bases; unmatched bases: 5. The CDR3 DNA reads as TGTGCCAGCAGTACCGGGACAGGGCCTGAAAAACTGTTTTTT. As protein: CASSTGTGPEKLFF.